This T cell receptor (beta chain) was retrieved from a study of radiotherapy plus CTLA-4 blockade in lung cancer (dated by TCRdb to between 2018 and 2020). Context from the whole study: Among enrolled patients, approximately 18% had an objective response and 31% reached disease control.

The library was produced with the immunoSEQ multiplex PCR assay. The table was pulled from immuneACCESS by TCRdb, which kept in-frame rearrangements only. Such tables lose some clones; where checked, under half of the loss comes from unresolved V genes, and the rest has no known cause. The sample has over 85,000 clones on record, about 90% of them singletons. The ten largest clones take up 4% to 6% of the sample. This clone occurred a few times. Its binding antigen is unknown. No per-base quality is available; no much larger clone lies one base away. Paper-wide results and their limitations: TCR clones derived from tumors expanded in peripheral blood after treatment with radiotherapy and ipilimumab. The strongest predictors of response, as reported, were early dynamic changes in blood T cell clones along with a rise in serum interferon-beta after radiation.

Between the V and J ends, shortened by 5 bases and 10 bases respectively, the junction contains 15 bases. From the cysteine up to the phenylalanine, the CDR3 has a length of 13 residues. Just CDR3 DNA is preserved here, 39 bases in frame from base 1. CDR1 is given as LNHDA and CDR2 as SQIVND, both from the germline V gene (reference sequence). The study tested focal radiation therapy combined with CTLA-4 blockade (ipilimumab) in patients with chemo-refractory metastatic non-small-cell lung cancer. The origin of this receptor is a human donor with non-small cell lung cancer that progressed on radiotherapy plus ipilimumab. Rearrangement joined TRBV19 to TRBJ2-1; the D gene remains uncertain. This material consisted of peripheral blood, taken from a patient treated with radiotherapy plus ipilimumab. The nucleotide sequence reads TGTGCCAGTAGTCCGTCCGACTGGACGGAGCAGTTCTTC. This gives the protein CASSPSDWTEQFF.